The present entry profiles one T cell receptor (beta chain) with its context. Its target is not known. As for time point: late sampling 161 to 241 days after vaccination in a few convalescent patients. Treatment indicated: approximately 10-day PBMC culture with coronavirus spike peptide pools or control peptides (ViraFEST assay). Antigen-specific T cell expansion with peptide pools preceded TCR sequencing in the ViraFEST approach. The data are from a study of vaccination and CD4 T cells after COVID-19. Once obtained from cultured CD4+ T cells, the DNA was sequenced using the Oncomine TCR Beta short-read assay. Genomic DNA from cultured CD4+ T cells was extracted. TCRdb independently ran MiXCR on the PCR reads; one entry per CDR3 protein. This sample carries around 15,000 distinct CDR3 sequences, approximately 56% of them seen once, and the ten largest clones take roughly a sixth. Study conclusions and caveats: Spike mono-reactivity was the property of 304 of 307 vaccine-specific clones in convalescent patients.

This CDR3 comprises 13 residues. Trimming shortened V by 1 base and J by 3 bases, and 7 bases separated the two germline ends. CDR1 is SGHTA and CDR2 is FQGNSA in the germline V gene. The V gene is TRBV7-2, the J gene TRBJ2-7; tentative D call: TRBD2 (5 bases). The receptor was derived from a human donor who had recovered from COVID-19. Material: CD4+ T cells from blood, cultured in vitro, obtained about 7 months after SARS-CoV-2 vaccination. The CDR3 DNA reads as TGTGCCAGCAGCTTAGTTCGGGGCTACGAGCAGTACTTC. Amino acid sequence: CASSLVRGYEQYF.